Sequencing of this TCR beta chain was carried out in a study of T cell repertoires in cytomegalovirus infection (dated by TCRdb to between 2019 and 2020). At the level of the whole study: Because public TCR beta signatures pointed to carriage of CMV infection together with the matching HLA type, the HLA type of each donor mattered for the analysis.

On the study overall, not on this receptor specifically: In both this cohort and an independent roughly 350-donor cohort, the cumulative frequency of public TCR beta family members distinguished carriers of CMV infection plus the relevant HLA type. In the ex vivo response, HLA-C-restricted CMV-specific TCR beta clonotypes were dominant, and in two of eight donors the single most frequent clonotype came from this HLA-C-restricted group.

Sequencer: Illumina HiSeq 1500. In-frame beta chains were kept once TCRdb had trimmed the public reads at Q25 with fastp and called clones with MiXCR. Identical CDR3 protein sequences are pooled into one entry, listed with their most common genes and DNA. This sample lists more than 200,000 distinct CDR3 sequences; 9.1% were detected once. The top ten hold about 14% of the sample. In this sample, this clonotype turned up a few times. The specificity of this receptor is unknown. No much larger clone exists at a distance of one base, and base qualities are not known. CDR1 and CDR2, per the germline V gene, are SGHRS and YFSETQ. Taken from cysteine to phenylalanine, the CDR3 has 14 residues. CDR3 DNA is the only sequence kept; it has 42 bases, read in frame from the first base. V loses 4 bases of germline sequence and J loses 5 bases, and the interval between the two ends is 12 bases.

Input material: PBMCs. The V and J segments used are TRBV5-1 and TRBJ1-4, with no confident D gene call. The TCR comes from a human donor in good health (CMV status not recorded). Some clones in this sample may be carry-over from other donors' samples. The CDR3 region reads CASSPGAPNEKLFF. The DNA is as follows: TGCGCCAGCAGCCCCGGAGCACCGAATGAAAAACTGTTTTTT.